Each of the 17 T cell receptor beta chains below was sequenced from the same sample in a study of T cell responses to AZD1222 COVID-19 vaccine. Generated by immunoSEQ multiplex PCR, the TCRdb table keeps only in-frame clones and is missing some. The sample shows over 130,000 clones, 90% to 95% of them seen only once. The sample here was peripheral blood, taken 28 days after the second AZD1222 dose. The receptors were gathered from an adult who received the AZD1222 COVID-19 vaccine.

V gene TRBV28 combines with J gene TRBJ1-4; 8 nucleotides align to TRBD1. CDR3 length equals 14 residues. Germline lookup yields CDR1 MDHEN and CDR2 SYDVKM. V trimming: 7 bases; J trimming: 7 bases; junction bases outside the gene matches: 8. The DNA for the CDR3 is TGTGCCAGCACCCTCGGACAGGGTAGTGAAAAACTGTTTTTT. It translates to CASTLGQGSEKLFF.

This clone was seen a few times. The CDR3: CASRAHRDRNNEQFF. In nucleotides, the CDR3 is TGTGCCAGCAGGGCCCACAGGGACAGGAACAATGAGCAGTTCTTC. The chain couples TRBV2 to TRBJ2-1; 8 bases line up with TRBD1. Germline CDR1 and CDR2: SNHLY and FYNNEI. Trimming at V came to 6 bases and at J to 5 bases, leaving 9 bases not matched to a gene. The CDR3 covers 15 residues.

The chain couples TRBV6-5 to TRBJ2-7, with no clear D. This CDR3 comprises 13 residues. Looked up from germline, CDR1 is MNHEY and CDR2 is SVGAGI. Trimming removed 6 bases from V and 5 bases from J, with 14 bases in between. The CDR3 sequence: CASRLPTYHEQYF. For the CDR3, the DNA is TGTGCCAGCAGACTCCCGACCTACCACGAGCAGTACTTC.

This clone was counted only a few times. The chain employs TRBV6-2 or TRBV6-3 and TRBJ2-7; 7 nucleotides line up with TRBD1. The CDR3 length is 16 residues. Trimming took 6 bases from V and 2 from J; bases not matched to a gene: 13. In germline, CDR1 is MNHEY, CDR2 SVGEGT. The CDR3 DNA reads as TGTGCCAGCAGCCGAATAGCCGGGACAGAGGCCTACGAGCAGTACTTC. Its translation is CASSRIAGTEAYEQYF.

Comment on this clone: The sample contains more than one DNA sequence encoding this CDR3. The rearrangement joins TRBV6-5 to TRBJ1-1; D uncertain. Germline values: CDR1 MNHEY, CDR2 SVGAGI. The CDR3 has 13 residues. V dropped 6 bases and J dropped 1 base, with 9 bases sitting between them. CDR3 bases: TGTGCCAGCAGCCCCGGACGGAACACTGAAGCTTTCTTT. Translation: CASSPGRNTEAFF.

J is TRBJ2-2 and V is TRBV6-2 or TRBV6-3, with a possible D match to TRBD1 (5 bases). Germline V gene data show CDR1 as MNHEY and CDR2 as SVGEGT. V gave up 4 bases and J gave up 3 bases, with 12 bases separating them. The CDR3 totals 15 residues. The chain's CDR3 is CASSWEGADTGELFF. CDR3 DNA sequence: TGTGCCAGCAGTTGGGAAGGGGCGGACACCGGGGAGCTGTTTTTT.

This clone was observed a few times. This sequence joins TRBV25-1 and TRBJ2-3; 7 bases fit TRBD2. This CDR3 has 16 residues. Germline V gives CDR1 MGHDK, CDR2 SYGVNS. After removal of 7 bases from V and 0 bases from J, the junction contained 10 bases not matched to a gene. DNA of the CDR3: TGTGCCAGCAATCGAATGGCGGGGGACAGCACAGATACGCAGTATTTT. Translation gives CASNRMAGDSTDTQYF.

The V call is TRBV5-4, the J call TRBJ2-4; 7 nucleotides line up with TRBD1. CDR1 and CDR2 from the germline V gene are SGHNT and YYREEE (reference sequence). CDR3 length: 15 amino acids. V lost 4 bases, J lost 4 bases, and 8 bases stayed unmatched. CDR3 in amino acids: CASSQATTGKNIQYF. The CDR3, as DNA: TGTGCCAGCAGCCAGGCAACGACAGGGAAAAACATTCAGTACTTC. Full variable domain (missing parts from reference TRBV5-4 and TRBJ2-4): ETGVTQSPTHLIKTRGQQVTLRCSSQSGHNTVSWYQQALGQGPQFIFQYYREEENGRGNFPPRFSGLQFPNYSSELNVNALELDDSALYLCASSQATTGKNIQYFGAGTRLSVL.

The rearrangement links TRBV9 to TRBJ1-3, with D tentatively TRBD1 (6 bases). V lost 4 bases to trimming and J lost 4 bases, with 12 bases between them. This CDR3 comprises 14 residues. Germline V CDR1 and CDR2: SGDLS, YYNGEE. The CDR3 DNA is TGTGCCAGCAGCCAAGGGGGGACGGGAAACACCATATATTTT. Translation: CASSQGGTGNTIYF. The full variable domain, in which reference TRBV9 and TRBJ1-3 provide the parts outside the CDR3, is DSGVTQTPKHLITATGQRVTLRCSPRSGDLSVYWYQQSLDQGLQFLIQYYNGEERAKGNILERFSAQQFPDLHSELNLSSLELGDSALYFCASSQGGTGNTIYFGEGSWLTVV.

The chain has TRBV2 and TRBJ1-1; D uncertain. The V gene's germline CDR1 is SNHLY and CDR2 FYNNEI. This CDR3 is built from 13 residues. Trimming removed 9 bases at V and 5 bases at J, with 16 bases between. CDR3 sequence reads: CASGMGLWTEAFF. The CDR3 DNA sequence: TGTGCCAGTGGAATGGGGTTGTGGACTGAAGCTTTCTTT.

The chain links TRBV18 to TRBJ1-3; no definite D call. There are 13 residues in the CDR3. CDR1 and CDR2 from the germline V gene are KGHSH and LQKENI. Trimming took off 3 bases at V and 8 bases at J, with 11 bases between the two ends. DNA of the CDR3: TGTGCCAGCTCACCGGTAGACGCGGACACCATATATTTT. Protein product: CASSPVDADTIYF.

The rearrangement joins TRBV12-3 or TRBV12-4 to TRBJ2-7; D ambiguous. V lost 5 bases and J lost 4, with 3 bases in between. The CDR3 consists of 10 residues. The CDR3: CASSPYEQYF. The CDR3 DNA reads TGTGCCAGCAGTCCGTACGAGCAGTACTTC.

This sequence joins TRBV20-1 and TRBJ2-5; D possibly corresponds to TRBD1 (6 bases). Between the trimmed V and J ends, which lost 3 bases and 1 base, there was a span of 9 bases. Germline CDR1 reads DFQATT; CDR2 reads SNEGSKA (reference sequence). CDR3 length: 13 residues. The CDR3 nucleotides read TGCAGTGCTAGTGGACAGCCCCAAGAGACCCAGTACTTC. It yields the protein CSASGQPQETQYF.

The chain couples TRBV9 to TRBJ2-1; D is possibly TRBD1 (6 bases). The CDR3 runs to 19 residues. Trimming stripped 4 bases from V and 0 bases from J, with 23 bases between. Germline CDR1 reads SGDLS; CDR2 reads YYNGEE. CDR3 DNA: TGTGCCAGCAGCATCGGATTTGCCACCGGGACAAACTCCTACAATGAGCAGTTCTTC. It encodes CASSIGFATGTNSYNEQFF.

This sequence joins TRBV3-1 (or the pseudogene TRBV3-2) and TRBJ1-1; 8 nucleotides agree with TRBD1. Trimming at V came to 0 bases and at J to 10 bases, leaving 4 bases not matched to a gene. Looked up from germline, CDR1 is LGHDT and CDR2 is YNNKEL (reference sequence). CDR3 length: 13 amino acids. The DNA of the CDR3 is TGTGCCAGCAGCCAAGATCGGACAGGGAGAGCTTTCTTT. Its protein is CASSQDRTGRAFF.

V is TRBV7-9 and J is TRBJ2-5; D uncertain. The CDR3 sequence is 14 residues long. Germline lookup yields CDR1 SEHNR and CDR2 FQNEAQ (reference sequence). Trimming cost V 0 bases and J 3 bases, with 8 bases left between them. Written as DNA, the CDR3 is TGTGCCAGCAGCTTAGCTCGGAAGGAAGAGACCCAGTACTTC. This gives the protein CASSLARKEETQYF.

The rearrangement links TRBV7-2 to TRBJ2-3; D unresolved. This CDR3 comprises 11 residues. Deletions cut 0 bases from V and 10 bases from J, with 5 bases between. Per germline, CDR1 SGHTA and CDR2 FQGNSA. Here the CDR3 DNA reads TGTGCCAGCAGCTTAGCCCCCCCGCAGTATTTT. Its translation is CASSLAPPQYF.